Listed below are T cell receptor beta chains from one sample, sequenced in a study of T cells in Graves' hyperthyroidism and ophthalmopathy. Using its own MiXCR run on the multiplex PCR reads, TCRdb lists one record per CDR3 protein. The table records around 660,000 distinct CDR3 sequences, approximately 42% of them present only once. Sequenced input: peripheral blood or thyroid tissue (not recorded which). The receptors originated from an adult man with Graves' disease, either hyperthyroidism or ophthalmopathy (not recorded which). Both conserved end residues are part of each CDR3. The order of the fields is V gene, clone size, J gene, D gene, CDR3 protein, CDR3 DNA. D genes are given only for firm matches. Only part of the rows carry a size: once, few, many, or a class if the clone is expanded.

TRBV7-8	.	TRBJ2-2	TRBD2	CASSPTSGGLNAGELFF	TGTGCCAGCAGTCCTACCAGCGGGGGGCTCAACGCCGGGGAGCTGTTTTTT
TRBV11-2	.	TRBJ1-1	TRBD1	CASSMDRANTEAFF	TGTGCCAGCAGTATGGACAGGGCGAACACTGAAGCTTTCTTT
TRBV2	.	TRBJ2-5	.	CASKRDNQPQYF	TGTGCCAGCAAGAGGGACAATCAGCCCCAGTACTTC
TRBV5-4	.	TRBJ1-1	TRBD1	CASSHRPGQGEAFF	TGTGCCAGCAGCCATAGGCCGGGACAGGGGGAAGCTTTCTTT
TRBV2	.	TRBJ1-3	.	CASSDGQYSGNTIYF	TGTGCCAGCAGTGACGGACAGTACTCTGGAAACACCATATATTTT
TRBV29-1	.	TRBJ2-7	TRBD2	CSVDAAGGTYEQYF	TGCAGCGTTGACGCAGCGGGGGGGACCTACGAGCAGTACTTC
TRBV13	.	TRBJ1-4	.	CASRRSGLATNEKLFF	TGTGCCAGCAGACGGTCCGGCCTTGCAACTAATGAAAAACTGTTTTTT
TRBV11-2	.	TRBJ2-7	.	CASSPRVGGQGEQYF	TGTGCCAGCAGCCCACGGGTGGGGGGCCAGGGCGAGCAGTACTTC
TRBV2	.	TRBJ1-5	TRBD1	CASSARDSQRYSNQPQHF	TGTGCCAGCAGTGCTAGGGACAGCCAGCGATATAGCAATCAGCCCCAGCATTTT
TRBV6-5	.	TRBJ2-7	.	CASSYLGIGSYEQYF	TGTGCCAGCAGTTACCTAGGAATAGGGTCCTACGAGCAGTACTTC
TRBV10-2	few	TRBJ2-5	.	CASSEITVWETQYF	TGCGCCAGCAGTGAGATAACCGTATGGGAGACCCAGTACTTC
TRBV10-3	.	TRBJ1-2	.	CAISDHWLGDNYGYTF	TGTGCCATCAGTGATCATTGGTTGGGGGATAACTATGGTTACACCTTC
TRBV20-1	few	TRBJ1-1	.	CSARMGAFITGAFF	TGCAGTGCTCGAATGGGGGCGTTCATAACCGGTGCTTTCTTT
TRBV7-9	.	TRBJ2-7	.	CASSSPKKIGGYEQYF	TGTGCCAGCAGCTCACCCAAGAAGATCGGGGGATACGAGCAGTACTTC
TRBV7-9	many	TRBJ1-5	.	CASSFAGRNQPQHF	TGTGCCAGCAGCTTTGCGGGTCGCAATCAGCCCCAGCATTTT
TRBV29-1	.	TRBJ1-4	.	CSVGGTGRNEKLFF	TGCAGCGTAGGAGGGACGGGTAGGAATGAAAAACTGTTTTTT
TRBV19	.	TRBJ1-3	.	CASTSGFGNTIYF	TGTGCCAGTACCTCCGGCTTCGGAAACACCATATATTTT
TRBV12-3/TRBV12-4	few	TRBJ1-2	.	CASSTGLPGDYGYTF	TGTGCCAGCAGCACCGGACTCCCTGGGGACTATGGCTACACCTTC
TRBV9	few	TRBJ1-1	TRBD1	CASSAGTATSEAFF	TGTGCCAGCAGCGCCGGGACAGCCACTAGTGAAGCTTTCTTT
TRBV7-2	few	TRBJ1-1	.	CASSLVAALGGEAFF	TGTGCCAGCAGCTTAGTAGCGGCCTTAGGAGGTGAAGCTTTCTTT
TRBV25-1	.	TRBJ1-3	.	CASSVATGSGNTIYF	TGTGCCAGCAGCGTCGCGACAGGTTCTGGAAACACCATATATTTT
TRBV20-1	.	TRBJ2-5	TRBD2	CSARDRASGGLQETQYF	TGCAGTGCTAGAGATCGGGCTAGCGGGGGGTTGCAAGAGACCCAGTACTTC
TRBV6-6	few	TRBJ1-2	.	CASRVTATNYGYTF	TGTGCCAGCAGGGTGACAGCAACTAACTATGGCTACACCTTC
TRBV29-1	.	TRBJ2-1	TRBD2	CSVSGGPYNEQFF	TGCAGCGTTAGCGGGGGACCCTACAATGAGCAGTTCTTC
TRBV19	many	TRBJ2-7	.	CASSIDITYEQYF	TGTGCCAGTAGTATAGACATCACCTACGAGCAGTACTTC
TRBV10-3	.	TRBJ1-1	.	CAISYLGHVGEVNTEAFF	TGTGCCATCAGTTATTTGGGACATGTCGGCGAAGTGAACACTGAAGCTTTCTTT
TRBV12-3/TRBV12-4	.	TRBJ1-6	.	CASSPANVGSPLHF	TGTGCCAGCAGCCCAGCCAACGTCGGTTCACCCCTCCACTTT
TRBV25-1	.	TRBJ1-4	.	CASSDTKEFNEKLFF	TGTGCCAGCAGTGACACCAAGGAGTTTAATGAAAAACTGTTTTTT
TRBV7-2	many	TRBJ2-7	.	CASSLRARVHEQYF	TGTGCCAGCAGCTTAAGGGCCAGGGTCCACGAGCAGTACTTC
TRBV24-1	.	TRBJ1-4	.	CATSSLALNEKLFF	TGTGCCACCAGCAGCTTGGCCCTAAATGAAAAACTGTTTTTT
TRBV19	.	TRBJ2-2	TRBD1	CASRKPTGGDTGELFF	TGTGCCAGTCGGAAACCCACAGGGGGCGATACCGGGGAGCTGTTTTTT
TRBV7-9	many	TRBJ2-5	.	CASSFSSRPEETQYF	TGTGCCAGCAGCTTCAGTTCGCGCCCGGAAGAGACCCAGTACTTC
TRBV5-1	many	TRBJ1-5	.	CASSLGGMSDQPQHF	TGCGCCAGCAGCTTGGGGGGTATGTCGGATCAGCCCCAGCATTTT
TRBV12-3/TRBV12-4	once	TRBJ2-7	.	CASSFLAGLGYEQYF	TGTGCCAGCAGTTTTCTCGCAGGACTCGGATACGAGCAGTACTTC
TRBV7-9	.	TRBJ2-2	TRBD2	CASSSRLAGSVTGELFF	TGTGCCAGCAGCTCACGACTAGCGGGCTCGGTGACCGGGGAGCTGTTTTTT
TRBV20-1	few	TRBJ1-1	.	CSARAGERVNTEAFF	TGCAGTGCTAGGGCAGGGGAGAGGGTGAACACTGAAGCTTTCTTT
TRBV20-1	.	TRBJ1-2	.	CSARDMRQGNNYGYTF	TGCAGTGCTAGAGATATGCGCCAAGGTAACAACTATGGCTACACCTTC
TRBV14	.	TRBJ1-2	TRBD1	CASSPGQGASRYGYTF	TGTGCCAGCAGCCCCGGACAGGGTGCCTCCCGATATGGCTACACCTTC
TRBV2	few	TRBJ2-7	TRBD1	CASGIGQGEIDEQYF	TGTGCCAGCGGGATCGGACAGGGGGAGATCGACGAGCAGTACTTC
TRBV29-1	.	TRBJ1-2	.	CSSHSRQAGYGYTF	TGCAGCAGTCATTCCCGCCAGGCCGGCTATGGCTACACCTTC
TRBV10-2	few	TRBJ2-7	TRBD1	CASSENRGPLAYEQYF	TGCGCCAGCAGTGAGAACAGGGGGCCCCTGGCCTACGAGCAGTACTTC
TRBV19	few	TRBJ1-4	TRBD1	CASTPRGTGGKEKLFF	TGTGCCAGTACCCCTAGGGGGACAGGGGGGAAAGAAAAACTGTTTTTT
TRBV7-8	.	TRBJ1-1	.	CASSYTPGQKAFF	TGTGCCAGCAGTTACACTCCAGGGCAGAAAGCTTTCTTT
TRBV11-3	.	TRBJ1-4	.	CASSSPTGDEKLFF	TGTGCCAGCAGCTCCCCGACAGGCGATGAAAAACTGTTTTTT
TRBV11-1	.	TRBJ2-5	TRBD2	CASSISGGAGETQYF	TGTGCCAGCAGTATTAGCGGGGGGGCCGGTGAGACCCAGTACTTC
TRBV2	many	TRBJ1-6	.	CASKDDNSPLHF	TGTGCCAGCAAGGACGATAATTCACCCCTCCACTTT
TRBV7-6	.	TRBJ1-1	.	CASAEGSYTEAFF	TGTGCCAGCGCCGAAGGGTCGTACACTGAAGCTTTCTTT
TRBV24-1	.	TRBJ1-2	TRBD1	CATSDQDRRHDGYTF	TGTGCCACCAGTGACCAGGACAGGAGGCATGACGGCTACACCTTC
TRBV12-3/TRBV12-4	once	TRBJ2-7	.	CASSPRTQGYEQYF	TGTGCCAGCAGTCCAAGAACCCAGGGTTACGAGCAGTACTTC
TRBV7-6	many	TRBJ2-7	TRBD1	CASSLGDRVHEQYF	TGTGCCAGCAGCTTAGGAGACAGGGTCCACGAGCAGTACTTC
TRBV11-2	.	TRBJ1-6	TRBD1	CASSEGTGDSPLHF	TGTGCCAGCAGCGAGGGGACAGGGGACTCACCCCTCCACTTT
TRBV13	.	TRBJ2-7	TRBD1	CASSSNRGHYEQYF	TGTGCCAGCAGCTCGAACAGGGGCCACTACGAGCAGTACTTC
TRBV29-1	.	TRBJ1-2	.	CAWRDPPGYGYTF	TGTGCCTGGAGGGACCCTCCGGGCTATGGCTACACCTTC
TRBV6-5	few	TRBJ1-1	.	CASSYPGSSAEAFF	TGTGCCAGCAGTTACCCGGGATCGTCGGCTGAAGCTTTCTTT
TRBV7-3	.	TRBJ1-2	.	CASRPTASNYGYTF	TGTGCCAGCAGACCGACAGCGTCTAACTATGGCTACACCTTC
TRBV19	few	TRBJ1-1	TRBD1	CASSIVYRGTEAFF	TGTGCCAGTAGTATAGTTTACAGGGGCACTGAAGCTTTCTTT
TRBV7-9	.	TRBJ2-5	TRBD1	CASSSTSTGAQYF	TGTGCCAGCAGCTCGACAAGCACAGGGGCCCAGTACTTC
TRBV7-8	.	TRBJ1-2	TRBD1	CASSPRQGYYGYTF	TGTGCCAGCAGCCCCCGACAGGGGTACTATGGCTACACCTTC
TRBV7-8	.	TRBJ1-2	.	CASSSVSGYTF	TGTGCCAGCAGTTCCGTCTCCGGCTACACCTTC
TRBV5-1	many	TRBJ1-1	TRBD1	CASSLAGTGEAFF	TGTGCCAGCAGCCTGGCCGGGACAGGCGAAGCTTTCTTT